This T cell receptor (beta chain) appears in the sequencing data of a study of Graves' ophthalmopathy and Graves' hyperthyroidism. Transcripts of RNA were the source for amplifying TCR beta CDR3 regions. An opening RT-PCR round employed HTBI primers and preceded a second-round multiplex PCR. TCRdb independently ran MiXCR on the multiplex PCR reads; one entry per CDR3 protein. The sample lists 650,000 to 900,000 distinct CDR3 sequences; roughly two fifths were seen once. Moderate-to-severe activity, CAS ≥3, NOSPECS ≥4 and duration under 3 months were recorded for donors with ophthalmopathy. Orbital computed tomography and thyroid ultrasound, along with TRAb, serum thyroxine and clinical symptoms, underpinned diagnosis. Germline V gives CDR1 DFQATT, CDR2 SNEGSKA (reference sequence). The CDR3 loop spans 15 amino acids.

This sequence originates from an adult man with Graves' ophthalmopathy. Material for sequencing was peripheral blood. The J gene is TRBJ2-5, the V gene TRBV20-1; a weak D match, TRBD2 (6 bases). The J call may be faulty, since TRBJ2-7 better matches the DNA end. The CDR3 coding sequence is TGCAGTGCTAGAGATTTGTGGGAGGCCGCCTACGAGCAGTACTTC. Protein product: CSARDLWEAAYEQYF.